This entry lists 20 T cell receptor beta chains sequenced from one sample in a study of cytomegalovirus exposure and HLA in healthy donors. The table came from immunoSEQ multiplex PCR; TCRdb's copy has only in-frame clones and leaves some out. The table records about 76,000 clones, around 94% of them present only once. The sequenced sample was PBMCs. The receptors shown here come from a woman aged 18-29 years in good health and CMV-seronegative.

For this clone: The junction departs from germline at one end; a sequencing error may be responsible. The chain joins TRBV5-6 to TRBJ1-2, with D possibly matching TRBD1 (6 bases). The CDR3 extends over 11 amino acids. CDR1 SGHDT and CDR2 YYEEEE come from the germline V gene. The CDR3 bases are TGTGCCAGCAGGTTGGGGGCCCGCTACACCTTC. This sequence encodes CASRLGARYTF.

The J gene is TRBJ1-2, the V gene TRBV9; possible D gene TRBD1, 6 bases. This CDR3 contains 13 residues. The V end lost 6 bases, the J end lost 2 bases, and 11 bases lay between the germline ends. Germline V lookup: CDR1 SGDLS, CDR2 YYNGEE. The CDR3 coding sequence is TGTGCCAGCACTTTAGGACAGAACTATGGCTACACCTTC. This translates into CASTLGQNYGYTF. Supplemented by reference TRBV9 and TRBJ1-2, the full variable domain reads DSGVTQTPKHLITATGQRVTLRCSPRSGDLSVYWYQQSLDQGLQFLIQYYNGEERAKGNILERFSAQQFPDLHSELNLSSLELGDSALYFCASTLGQNYGYTFGSGTRLTVV.

This chain connects TRBV5-1 to TRBJ2-1; TRBD1 matches 8 bases. V was clipped by 7 bases and J by 5 bases; unmatched bases: 8. CDR3 size: 14 residues. Per the germline V gene, CDR1 is SGHRS and CDR2 is YFSETQ. The CDR3 reads CASGNRGVDNEQFF. For the CDR3, the DNA is TGCGCCAGCGGCAACAGGGGGGTGGACAATGAGCAGTTCTTC.

The chain uses TRBV20-1 and TRBJ2-2; D is perhaps TRBD2 (5 bases). CDR1 is DFQATT, CDR2 SNEGSKA, per germline (reference sequence). V lost 5 bases and J 10 bases, leaving 11 bases between the germline ends. The CDR3 runs 11 residues. CDR3 loop: CSAPWGVELFF. The DNA for the CDR3 is TGCAGTGCTCCCTGGGGAGTGGAGCTGTTTTTT.

V and J are TRBV2 and TRBJ2-7; 14 bases agree with TRBD2. Losses at the gene ends were 5 bases for V and 6 bases for J; bases not matched to a gene: 15. Per the germline V gene, CDR1 is SNHLY and CDR2 is FYNNEI. The CDR3 is made up of 18 amino acids. The CDR3, as DNA: TGTGCCAGCAGTCCACTGACTAGCGGGGGGGCGTATTTCGTCGAGCAGTACTTC. This gives the protein CASSPLTSGGAYFVEQYF.

The gene calls are TRBV30 and TRBJ2-7, with TRBD1 identical over 7 bases. Germline CDR1 and CDR2: GTSNPN and SVGIG (reference sequence). This CDR3 contains 12 residues. V dropped 4 bases and J dropped 4; count of bases not matched to a gene: 4. In DNA, the CDR3 is TGTGCCTGGACGACAGGGATGTACGAGCAGTACTTC. Its protein is CAWTTGMYEQYF.

This clone appeared a few times. The chain has TRBV27 and TRBJ1-6; 9 bases fit TRBD1. The length of the CDR3 is 16 residues. V lost 4 bases to trimming and J lost 10 bases; unmatched junction nucleotides: 11. Per the germline V gene, CDR1 is MNHEY and CDR2 is SMNVEV (reference sequence). The CDR3 sequence is CASSSPPDRGGSPLHF. The CDR3 nucleotides are TGTGCCAGCAGTTCACCCCCCGACAGGGGGGGCTCACCCCTCCACTTT.

This clone was counted a single time. The chain is built from TRBV27 and TRBJ2-3; 12 bases line up with TRBD1. The junction had 10 bases not matched to a gene; V was cut back by 4 bases and J by 8 bases. Germline V gene data show CDR1 as MNHEY and CDR2 as SMNVEV (reference sequence). The CDR3 length is 16 residues. The CDR3 bases are TGTGCCAGCAGTTCGGGACAGGGGGCGCAGATAGTTACGCAGTATTTT. Residues: CASSSGQGAQIVTQYF.

This clone is a singleton in its sample. The chain links TRBV18 to TRBJ1-4; possible D gene TRBD1, 5 bases. CDR1 and CDR2 from the germline V gene are KGHSH and LQKENI. This CDR3 contains 13 residues. Trimming cost V 8 bases and J 0 bases, with 7 bases left between them. The CDR3 loop is CASRQSTNEKLFF. The CDR3 nucleotides read TGTGCCAGCAGACAGTCAACTAATGAAAAACTGTTTTTT.

The chain joins TRBV7-3 to TRBJ2-6; no definite D call. Germline CDR1 and CDR2: SGHTA and FQGTGA. The CDR3 is 18 residues long. The ends were cut back, 1 base at V and 0 bases at J, with 13 bases in the middle. CDR3 coding DNA: TGTGCCAGCAGCTTAAATGCGGCAAGCTACTCTGGGGCCAACGTCCTGACTTTC. Protein product: CASSLNAASYSGANVLTF.

This sequence joins TRBV7-2 and TRBJ2-2; perhaps TRBD2 as D (5 bases). CDR1 is SGHTA and CDR2 is FQGNSA in the germline V gene. The CDR3 runs to 16 residues. Trimming shortened V by 1 base and J by 4 bases, and 13 bases separated the two germline ends. The CDR3 region is CASSLELLAGTGELFF. As DNA, the CDR3 is TGTGCCAGCAGCTTAGAACTACTCGCGGGCACCGGGGAGCTGTTTTTT.

The chain uses TRBV2 and TRBJ2-5; D is possibly TRBD1 (6 bases). The germline V and J ends were trimmed by 6 bases and 5 bases, with 13 bases remaining between them. From germline, CDR1 is SNHLY and CDR2 FYNNEI. CDR3 length equals 13 residues. The DNA of the CDR3 is TGTGCCAGCAGGTGGCAGGGGTTGGAGACCCAGTACTTC. It yields the protein CASRWQGLETQYF.

V gene TRBV7-2 combines with J gene TRBJ2-2, with D possibly TRBD1 on 6 matching bases. CDR3 length: 17 residues. The V gene's germline CDR1 is SGHTA and CDR2 FQGNSA. The V gene lost 5 bases and the J gene lost 4 bases, with 20 bases spanning the gap. CDR3 sequence reads: CASSLTPGHLGTGELFF. CDR3 in DNA: TGTGCCAGCAGCCTCACTCCGGGACATCTGGGCACCGGGGAGCTGTTTTTT.

This chain connects TRBV2 to TRBJ2-4; perhaps TRBD1 as D (6 bases). Trimming removed 1 base from V and 9 bases from J, with 13 bases in between. Per the germline V gene, CDR1 is SNHLY and CDR2 is FYNNEI. The CDR3 loop spans 14 amino acids. CDR3 nucleotides: TGTGCCAGCAGTGAAGGACAGGCTATAGGCATTCAGTACTTC. Its translation is CASSEGQAIGIQYF.

V gene TRBV29-1 combines with J gene TRBJ2-5; D is uncertain. The CDR3 runs 13 residues. Trimming took 4 bases from V and 1 from J, leaving 10 bases between them. CDR1 is SQVTM, CDR2 ANQGSEA, per germline. The CDR3 bases are TGCAGCGTTGTCAGGTCAGGCCAAGAGACCCAGTACTTC. It is translated as CSVVRSGQETQYF.

The rearrangement joins TRBV7-2 to TRBJ2-7, with 7 bases that match TRBD2. The V segment lost 5 bases and the J segment 7 bases; nucleotides outside the gene matches: 17. The V gene's germline CDR1 is SGHTA and CDR2 FQGNSA. The CDR3 contains 16 residues. Here the CDR3 DNA reads TGTGCCAGCAGCCTACAAAAAGCGGGGATGGGCTTGGAGCAGTACTTC. Its translation: CASSLQKAGMGLEQYF.

The rearrangement links TRBV28 to TRBJ1-4, with D unresolved. Germline V gene data show CDR1 as MDHEN and CDR2 as SYDVKM. The CDR3 is 14 amino acids. V was clipped by 5 bases and J by 8 bases, with 15 bases between them. CDR3 coding DNA: TGTGCCAGCAGTCTAACACAGCGGGCAGAAAAACTGTTTTTT. Translating gives CASSLTQRAEKLFF.

The chain joins TRBV7-9 to TRBJ1-1; D is unclear. This CDR3 has 16 amino acids. Germline V CDR1 and CDR2: SEHNR, FQNEAQ (reference sequence). Trimming took 5 bases from V and 2 from J, leaving 18 bases between them. The CDR3: CASSPTPGRSNTEAFF. CDR3 sequence (DNA): TGTGCCAGCAGCCCCACCCCGGGAAGGTCAAACACTGAAGCTTTCTTT.

The V and J genes are TRBV28 and TRBJ2-1; 13 nucleotides agree with TRBD2. The CDR3 is made up of 16 amino acids. Germline V gene sequence: CDR1 MDHEN, CDR2 SYDVKM. V shed 5 bases and J 6 bases; nucleotides not matched to a gene: 7. The CDR3 DNA follows: TGTGCCAGCAGTGTCGGCGGACTAGCGGGGGCCAATGAGCAGTTCTTC. Translating gives CASSVGGLAGANEQFF.

This clone was seen a single time. The CDR3 DNA follows: TGCGCCAGCAGCCAAGGATCGGGTGCAGGGGGCTATGGCTACACCTTC. Amino acid sequence: CASSQGSGAGGYGYTF. The V call is TRBV4-3, the J call TRBJ1-2; 7 nucleotides align to TRBD1. The CDR3 has 16 amino acids. The V segment lost 1 base and the J segment 4 bases; nucleotides outside the gene matches: 9. CDR1 is LGHNA, CDR2 YSLEER, per germline.